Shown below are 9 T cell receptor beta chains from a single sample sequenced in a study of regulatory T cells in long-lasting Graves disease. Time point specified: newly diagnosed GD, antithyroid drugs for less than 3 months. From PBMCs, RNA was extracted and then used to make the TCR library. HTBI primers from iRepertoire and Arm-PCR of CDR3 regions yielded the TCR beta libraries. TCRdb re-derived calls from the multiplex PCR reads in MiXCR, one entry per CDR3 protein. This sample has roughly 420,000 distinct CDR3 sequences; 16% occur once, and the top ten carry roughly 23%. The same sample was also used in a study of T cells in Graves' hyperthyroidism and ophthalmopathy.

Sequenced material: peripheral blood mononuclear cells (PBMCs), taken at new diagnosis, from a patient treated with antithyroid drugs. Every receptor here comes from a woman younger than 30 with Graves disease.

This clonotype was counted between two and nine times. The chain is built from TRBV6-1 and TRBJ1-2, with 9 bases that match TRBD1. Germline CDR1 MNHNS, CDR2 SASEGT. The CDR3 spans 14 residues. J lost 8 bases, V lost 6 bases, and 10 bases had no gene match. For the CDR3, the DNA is TGTGCCAGCAGATCCGGGAGACAGGGGGGCGGCTACACCTTC. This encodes CASRSGRQGGGYTF.

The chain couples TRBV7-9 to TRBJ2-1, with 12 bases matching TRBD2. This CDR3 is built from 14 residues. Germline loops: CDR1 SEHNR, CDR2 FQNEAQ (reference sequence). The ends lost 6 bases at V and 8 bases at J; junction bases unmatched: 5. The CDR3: CASRRLAGADEQFF. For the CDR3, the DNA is TGTGCCAGCAGAAGACTAGCGGGAGCAGATGAGCAGTTCTTC.

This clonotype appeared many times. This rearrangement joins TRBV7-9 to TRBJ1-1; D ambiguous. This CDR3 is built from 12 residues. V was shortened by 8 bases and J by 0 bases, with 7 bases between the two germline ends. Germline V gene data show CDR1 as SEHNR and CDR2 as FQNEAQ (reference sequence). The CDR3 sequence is CASGRVNTEAFF. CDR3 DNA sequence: TGTGCCAGCGGCAGAGTGAACACTGAAGCTTTCTTT.

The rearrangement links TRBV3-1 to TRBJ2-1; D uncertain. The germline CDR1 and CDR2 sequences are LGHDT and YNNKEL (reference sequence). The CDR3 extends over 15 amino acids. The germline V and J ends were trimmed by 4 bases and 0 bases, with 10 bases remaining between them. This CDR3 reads CASSLDPRSYNEQFF. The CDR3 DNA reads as TGTGCCAGCAGCCTGGACCCTCGCTCCTACAATGAGCAGTTCTTC.

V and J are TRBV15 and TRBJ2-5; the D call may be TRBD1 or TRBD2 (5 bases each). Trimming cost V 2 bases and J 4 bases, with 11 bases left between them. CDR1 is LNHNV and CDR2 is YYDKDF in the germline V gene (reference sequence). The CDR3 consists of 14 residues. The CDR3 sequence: CATSRNRGGETQYF. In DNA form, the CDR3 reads TGTGCCACCAGCAGAAACCGGGGCGGAGAGACCCAGTACTTC.

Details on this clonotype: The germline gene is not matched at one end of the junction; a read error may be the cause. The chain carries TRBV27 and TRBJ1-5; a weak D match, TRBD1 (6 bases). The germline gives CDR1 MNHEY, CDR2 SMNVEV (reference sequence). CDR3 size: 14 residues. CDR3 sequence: CAGRRGDSNQPQHF. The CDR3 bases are TGTGCCGGCAGGAGGGGGGATAGCAATCAGCCCCAGCATTTT.

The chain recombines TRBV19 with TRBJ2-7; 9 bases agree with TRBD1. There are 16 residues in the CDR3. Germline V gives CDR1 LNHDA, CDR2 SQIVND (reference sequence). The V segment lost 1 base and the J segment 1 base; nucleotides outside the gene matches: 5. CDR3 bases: TGTGCCAGTAGTATAGCAGCCGGGACAGGGTCCTACGAGCAGTACTTC. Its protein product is CASSIAAGTGSYEQYF.

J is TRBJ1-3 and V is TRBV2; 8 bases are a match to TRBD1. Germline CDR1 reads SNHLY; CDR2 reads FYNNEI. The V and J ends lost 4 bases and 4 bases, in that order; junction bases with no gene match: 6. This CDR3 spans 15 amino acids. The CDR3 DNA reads TGTGCCAGCAGTGTTACGGACAGGGTAGGAAACACCATATATTTT. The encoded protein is CASSVTDRVGNTIYF.

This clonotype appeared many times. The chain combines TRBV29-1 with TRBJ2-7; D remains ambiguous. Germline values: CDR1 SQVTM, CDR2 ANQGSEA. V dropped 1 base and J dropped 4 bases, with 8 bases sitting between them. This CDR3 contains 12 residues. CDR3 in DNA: TGCAGCGTTGAAGTCGGCGTATACGAGCAGTACTTC. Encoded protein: CSVEVGVYEQYF.